Below, one T cell receptor beta chain is given with its context. This record belongs to a study of blood T cell repertoires in COVID-19. Study-wide background: Samples taken during acute and convalescent COVID-19 were collected in the United States, Italy and Spain. Sample material is recorded as cDNA or gDNA derived from T cells, B-cell-depleted T cells, or PBMCs.

The germline gives CDR1 SGHTA, CDR2 FQGNSA. This CDR3 is built from 15 residues. Unmatched junction bases numbered 4, after V lost 0 bases and J lost 6 bases. Original data processing: Reference gene primers were amplified, and this amplification served to estimate nucleated cell counts. TCRdb's table, derived via immunoSEQ multiplex PCR, lists solely in-frame clones and lacks some. V, J and clone size derive from that table, while D and trimming were established from the DNA sequence. The sample holds roughly 53,000 clones, approximately 82% seen once. The V gene is TRBV7-2, the J gene TRBJ1-1; 10 nucleotides align to TRBD1. The origin of this receptor is a human donor in a cohort sampled during active COVID-19. Sample: peripheral blood. CDR3 DNA: TGTGCCAGCAGCTTAGCGGGACAGGGGTGGGCTGAAGCTTTCTTT. Amino acid sequence: CASSLAGQGWAEAFF.